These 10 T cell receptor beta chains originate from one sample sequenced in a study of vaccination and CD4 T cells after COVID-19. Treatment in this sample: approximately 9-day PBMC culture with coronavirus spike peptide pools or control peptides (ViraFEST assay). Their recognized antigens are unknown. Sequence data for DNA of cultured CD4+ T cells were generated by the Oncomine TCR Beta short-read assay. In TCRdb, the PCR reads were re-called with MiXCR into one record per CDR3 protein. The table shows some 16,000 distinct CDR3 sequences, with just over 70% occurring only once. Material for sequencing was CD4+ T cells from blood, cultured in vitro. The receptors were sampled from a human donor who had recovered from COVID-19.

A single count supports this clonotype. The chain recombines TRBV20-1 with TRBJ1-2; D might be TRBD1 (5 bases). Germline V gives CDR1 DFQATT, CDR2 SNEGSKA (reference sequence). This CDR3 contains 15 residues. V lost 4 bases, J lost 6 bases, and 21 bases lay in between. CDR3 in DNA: TGCAGTGCTAAAGAGGGGAAAAGCAGGGTGGATGGCTACACCTTC. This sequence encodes CSAKEGKSRVDGYTF.

The CDR3 here is CASSLDGFTGELFF. The CDR3 DNA reads TGTGCCAGCAGCTTAGATGGGTTCACCGGGGAGCTGTTTTTT. V and J are TRBV7-9 and TRBJ2-2; no clear D gene. The CDR3 has 14 residues. Germline CDR1 SEHNR, CDR2 FQNEAQ (reference sequence). V lost 1 base to trimming and J lost 4 bases, with 7 bases between them.

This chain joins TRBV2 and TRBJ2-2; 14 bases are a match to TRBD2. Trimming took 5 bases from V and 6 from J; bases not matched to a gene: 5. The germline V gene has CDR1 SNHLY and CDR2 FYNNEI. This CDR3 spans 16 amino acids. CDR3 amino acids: CASSPTSGRASGELFF. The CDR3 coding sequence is TGTGCCAGCAGTCCGACTAGCGGGAGGGCGTCCGGGGAGCTGTTTTTT. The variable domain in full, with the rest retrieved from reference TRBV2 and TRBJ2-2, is EPEVTQTPSHQVTQMGQEVILRCVPISNHLYFYWYRQILGQKVEFLVSFYNNEISEKSEIFDDQFSVERPDGSNFTLKIRSTKLEDSAMYFCASSPTSGRASGELFFGEGSRLTVL.

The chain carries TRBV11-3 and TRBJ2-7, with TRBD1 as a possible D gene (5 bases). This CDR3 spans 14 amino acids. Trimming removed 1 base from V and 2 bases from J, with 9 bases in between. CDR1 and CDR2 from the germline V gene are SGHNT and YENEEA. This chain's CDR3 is CASSLARVAYEQYF. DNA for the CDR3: TGTGCCAGCAGCTTAGCCAGGGTAGCCTACGAGCAGTACTTC.

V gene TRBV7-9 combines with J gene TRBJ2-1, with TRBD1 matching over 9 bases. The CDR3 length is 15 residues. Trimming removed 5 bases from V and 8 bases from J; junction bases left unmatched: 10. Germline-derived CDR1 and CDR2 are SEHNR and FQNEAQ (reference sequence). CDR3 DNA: TGTGCCAGCAGCCCAGGGACAGGGAAAGTTTATGAGCAGTTCTTC. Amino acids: CASSPGTGKVYEQFF. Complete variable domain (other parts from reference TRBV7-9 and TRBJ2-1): DTGVSQNPRHKITKRGQNVTFRCDPISEHNRLYWYRQTLGQGPEFLTYFQNEAQLEKSRLLSDRFSAERPKGSFSTLEIQRTEQGDSAMYLCASSPGTGKVYEQFFGPGTRLTVL.

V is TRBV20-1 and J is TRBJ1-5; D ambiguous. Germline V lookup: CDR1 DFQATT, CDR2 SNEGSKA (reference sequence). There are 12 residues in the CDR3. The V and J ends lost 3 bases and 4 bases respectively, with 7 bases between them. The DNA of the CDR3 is TGCAGTGCTAGGACGGGTAATCAGCCCCAGCATTTT. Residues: CSARTGNQPQHF.

CDR3: CASSLLGQQETQYF. CDR3 nucleotide sequence: TGTGCCAGCAGCTTATTGGGACAGCAAGAGACCCAGTACTTC. V usage is TRBV11-2 and J usage is TRBJ2-5; 7 nucleotides match TRBD1. This CDR3 comprises 14 residues. The J segment lost 2 bases and the V segment lost 2 bases, leaving 2 bases of the junction unmatched. Germline loops: CDR1 SGHAT, CDR2 FQNNGV.

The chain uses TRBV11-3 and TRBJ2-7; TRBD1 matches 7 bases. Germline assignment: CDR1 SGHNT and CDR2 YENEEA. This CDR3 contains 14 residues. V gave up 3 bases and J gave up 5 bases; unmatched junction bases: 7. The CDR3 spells CASSLAGGRNEQYF. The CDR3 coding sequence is TGTGCCAGCAGCTTGGCAGGGGGAAGAAACGAGCAGTACTTC.

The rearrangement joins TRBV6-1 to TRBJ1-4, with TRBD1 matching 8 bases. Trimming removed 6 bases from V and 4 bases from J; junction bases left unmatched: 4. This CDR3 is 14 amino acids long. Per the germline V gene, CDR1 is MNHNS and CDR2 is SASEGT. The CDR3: CASRIGQGNEKLFF. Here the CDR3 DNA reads TGTGCCAGCAGAATAGGACAGGGTAATGAAAAACTGTTTTTT.

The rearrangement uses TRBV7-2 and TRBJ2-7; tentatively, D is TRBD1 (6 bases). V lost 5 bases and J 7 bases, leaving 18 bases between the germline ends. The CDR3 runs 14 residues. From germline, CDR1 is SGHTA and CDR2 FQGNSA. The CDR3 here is CASSPRDGRGEQYF. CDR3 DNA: TGTGCCAGCAGCCCCCGGGACGGAAGGGGGGAGCAGTACTTC.